The clone carrying this TCR beta chain was recorded only once. TCRdb's table, derived via immunoSEQ multiplex PCR, lists solely in-frame clones and lacks some. Of 640,000 or so clones in the sample, more than 70% are singletons; the top ten hold more than 0.009%. The sample originates from a study of shared T cell receptors in the human thymus. Germline CDR1 LNHDA, CDR2 SQIVND (reference sequence). The CDR3 is 14 residues long. These records were also assigned to another study, of human thymus T cells. That work adds: Samples came from healthy Finnish infants during open corrective cardiac surgery. Thymic resections from corrective heart surgery supplied the tissue. Blood and thymic repertoires both appeared biased in V and J gene usage. Thymic TCR repertoires of unrelated people reportedly overlapped highly.

Material: thymocytes. The chain combines TRBV19 with TRBJ2-5, with D hard to call. Near its end, the DNA agrees better with TRBJ2-7, so the J call may be wrong. This TCR derives from a boy younger than two with a congenital heart defect. The CDR3 sequence is CASSIGPHSYEQYF. In DNA, the CDR3 is TGTGCCAGTAGTATAGGCCCCCATTCCTACGAGCAGTACTTC.